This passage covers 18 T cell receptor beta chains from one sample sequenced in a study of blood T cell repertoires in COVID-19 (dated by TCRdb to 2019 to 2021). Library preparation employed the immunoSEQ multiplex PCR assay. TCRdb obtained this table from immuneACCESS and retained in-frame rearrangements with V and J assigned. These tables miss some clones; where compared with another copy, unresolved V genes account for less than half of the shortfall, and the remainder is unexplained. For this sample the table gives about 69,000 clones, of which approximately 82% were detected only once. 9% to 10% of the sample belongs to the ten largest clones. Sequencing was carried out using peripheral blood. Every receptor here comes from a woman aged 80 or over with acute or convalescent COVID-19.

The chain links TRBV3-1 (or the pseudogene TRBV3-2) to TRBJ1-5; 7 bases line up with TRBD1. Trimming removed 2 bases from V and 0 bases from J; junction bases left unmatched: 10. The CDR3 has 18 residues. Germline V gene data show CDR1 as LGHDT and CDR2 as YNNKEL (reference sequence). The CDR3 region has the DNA TGTGCCAGCAGCCAAAATATACACAGGGGTTATAGCAATCAGCCCCAGCATTTT. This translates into CASSQNIHRGYSNQPQHF.

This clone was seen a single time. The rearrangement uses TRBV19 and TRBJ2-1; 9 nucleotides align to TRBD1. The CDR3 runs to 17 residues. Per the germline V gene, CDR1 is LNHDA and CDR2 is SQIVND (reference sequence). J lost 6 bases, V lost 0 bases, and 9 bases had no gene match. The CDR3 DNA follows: TGTGCCAGTAGTATAGATCTGAGGACAGGGGTGGGCAATGAGCAGTTCTTC. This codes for CASSIDLRTGVGNEQFF.

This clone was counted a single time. The CDR3 DNA is TGCGCCAGCAGCTCAGGACAGGGACTCCTTCTAAACTATGGCTACACCTTC. This translates into CASSSGQGLLLNYGYTF. The chain combines TRBV5-1 with TRBJ1-2; 8 bases are shared with TRBD1. J was trimmed by 2 bases and V by 3 bases; bases with no gene match: 12. The CDR3 is 17 amino acids. Germline CDR1 and CDR2: SGHRS and YFSETQ.

The CDR3 nucleotides are TGCGCCAGCAGCTTGCCAACGGTCTCTGGAAACACCATATATTTT. Protein: CASSLPTVSGNTIYF. The chain has TRBV5-1 and TRBJ1-3; D not certain. The CDR3 loop spans 15 amino acids. Trimming took 1 base from V and 0 from J, leaving 8 bases between them. Germline assignment: CDR1 SGHRS and CDR2 YFSETQ.

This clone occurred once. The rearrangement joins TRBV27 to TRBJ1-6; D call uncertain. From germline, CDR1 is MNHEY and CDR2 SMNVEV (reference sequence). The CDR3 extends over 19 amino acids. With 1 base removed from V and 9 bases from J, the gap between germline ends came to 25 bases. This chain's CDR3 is CASSLLVLGRPGVVSPLHF. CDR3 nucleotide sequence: TGTGCCAGCAGTTTATTAGTATTGGGTCGTCCGGGAGTAGTTTCACCCCTCCACTTT.

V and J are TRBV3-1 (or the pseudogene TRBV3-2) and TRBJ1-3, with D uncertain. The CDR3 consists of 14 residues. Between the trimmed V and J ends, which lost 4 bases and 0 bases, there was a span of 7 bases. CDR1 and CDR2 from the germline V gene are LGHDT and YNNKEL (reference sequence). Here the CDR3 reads CASSRSSSGNTIYF. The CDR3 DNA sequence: TGTGCCAGCAGCCGGTCCAGCTCTGGAAACACCATATATTTT.

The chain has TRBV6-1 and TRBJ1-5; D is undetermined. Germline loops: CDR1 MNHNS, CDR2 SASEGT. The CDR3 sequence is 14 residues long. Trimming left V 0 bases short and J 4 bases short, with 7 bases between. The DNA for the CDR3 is TGTGCCAGCAGTGAAGCTGGGCAGAATCAGCCCCAGCATTTT. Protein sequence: CASSEAGQNQPQHF.

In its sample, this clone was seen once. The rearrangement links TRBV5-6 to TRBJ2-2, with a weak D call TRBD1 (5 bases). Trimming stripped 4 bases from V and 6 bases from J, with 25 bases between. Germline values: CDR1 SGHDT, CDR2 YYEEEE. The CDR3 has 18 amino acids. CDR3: CASSQGWFRGRGSGELFF. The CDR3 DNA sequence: TGTGCCAGCAGCCAGGGTTGGTTTAGAGGCCGAGGATCCGGGGAGCTGTTTTTT.

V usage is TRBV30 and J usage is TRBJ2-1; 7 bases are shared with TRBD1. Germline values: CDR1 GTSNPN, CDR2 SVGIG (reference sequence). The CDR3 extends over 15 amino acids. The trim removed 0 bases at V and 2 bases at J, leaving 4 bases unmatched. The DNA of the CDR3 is TGTGCCTGGAGTGTAGGGGGCTCTGCCTACAATGAGCAGTTCTTC. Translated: CAWSVGGSAYNEQFF.

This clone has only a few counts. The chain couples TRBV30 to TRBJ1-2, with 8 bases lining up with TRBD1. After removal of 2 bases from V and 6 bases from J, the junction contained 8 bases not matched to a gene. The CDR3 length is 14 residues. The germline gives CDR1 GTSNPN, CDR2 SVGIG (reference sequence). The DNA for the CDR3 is TGTGCCTGGAGTCCTCGGACAGGGACGAATGGCTACACCTTC. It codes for CAWSPRTGTNGYTF.

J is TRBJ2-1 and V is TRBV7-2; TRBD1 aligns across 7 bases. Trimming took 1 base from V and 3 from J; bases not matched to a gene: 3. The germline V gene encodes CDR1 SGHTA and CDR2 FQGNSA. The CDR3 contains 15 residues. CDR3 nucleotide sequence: TGTGCCAGCAGCTTAGTCAGGGGGAGCTACAATGAGCAGTTCTTC. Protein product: CASSLVRGSYNEQFF.

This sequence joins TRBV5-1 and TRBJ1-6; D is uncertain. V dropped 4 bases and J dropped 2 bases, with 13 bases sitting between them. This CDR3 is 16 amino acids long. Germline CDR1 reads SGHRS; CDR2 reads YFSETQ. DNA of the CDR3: TGCGCCAGCAGCCGCGGGTCGGACGCCTATAATTCACCCCTCCACTTT. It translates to CASSRGSDAYNSPLHF.

CDR3 in DNA: TGTGCCAGCAGGGGGCCATCTACCGAGCAGTACTTC. Translating gives CASRGPSTEQYF. The rearrangement links TRBV19 to TRBJ2-7; 8 bases line up with TRBD1. The germline CDR1 and CDR2 sequences are LNHDA and SQIVND (reference sequence). The ends lost 9 bases at V and 6 bases at J; junction bases unmatched: 7. The CDR3 extends over 12 amino acids.

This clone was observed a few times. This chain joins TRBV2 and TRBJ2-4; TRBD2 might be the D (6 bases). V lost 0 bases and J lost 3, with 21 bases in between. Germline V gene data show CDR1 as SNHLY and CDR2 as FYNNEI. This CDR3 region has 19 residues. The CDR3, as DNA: TGTGCCAGCAGTGAAGCTGGGATAGCGGAGACCTTTGGCAAAAACATTCAGTACTTC. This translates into CASSEAGIAETFGKNIQYF.

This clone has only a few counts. The CDR3 bases are TGTGCCAGCAGTCTAGGGCCGTCCGATACGCAGTATTTT. Protein: CASSLGPSDTQYF. The chain combines TRBV12-3 or TRBV12-4 with TRBJ2-3; no definite D call. The CDR3 covers 13 residues. V was trimmed by 5 bases and J by 6 bases, leaving 12 bases between them.

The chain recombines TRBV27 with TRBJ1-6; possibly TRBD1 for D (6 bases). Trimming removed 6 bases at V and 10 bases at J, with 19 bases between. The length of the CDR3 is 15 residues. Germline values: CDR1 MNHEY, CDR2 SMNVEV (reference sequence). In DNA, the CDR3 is TGTGCCAGCAGGGGAACGGGGGGGGCGCGATCACCCCTCCACTTT. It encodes CASRGTGGARSPLHF.

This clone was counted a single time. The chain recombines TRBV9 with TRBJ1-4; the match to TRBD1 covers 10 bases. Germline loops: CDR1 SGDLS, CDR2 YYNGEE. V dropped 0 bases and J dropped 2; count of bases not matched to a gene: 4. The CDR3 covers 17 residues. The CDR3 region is CASSVEDRGSTNEKLFF. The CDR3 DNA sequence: TGTGCCAGCAGCGTAGAGGACAGGGGGTCGACTAATGAAAAACTGTTTTTT.

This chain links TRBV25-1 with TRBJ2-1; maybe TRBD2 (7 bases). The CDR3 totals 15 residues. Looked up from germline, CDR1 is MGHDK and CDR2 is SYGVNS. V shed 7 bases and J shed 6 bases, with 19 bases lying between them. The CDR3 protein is CASTRQGGGVNEQFF. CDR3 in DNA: TGTGCCAGCACCAGGCAAGGGGGAGGGGTCAATGAGCAGTTCTTC.